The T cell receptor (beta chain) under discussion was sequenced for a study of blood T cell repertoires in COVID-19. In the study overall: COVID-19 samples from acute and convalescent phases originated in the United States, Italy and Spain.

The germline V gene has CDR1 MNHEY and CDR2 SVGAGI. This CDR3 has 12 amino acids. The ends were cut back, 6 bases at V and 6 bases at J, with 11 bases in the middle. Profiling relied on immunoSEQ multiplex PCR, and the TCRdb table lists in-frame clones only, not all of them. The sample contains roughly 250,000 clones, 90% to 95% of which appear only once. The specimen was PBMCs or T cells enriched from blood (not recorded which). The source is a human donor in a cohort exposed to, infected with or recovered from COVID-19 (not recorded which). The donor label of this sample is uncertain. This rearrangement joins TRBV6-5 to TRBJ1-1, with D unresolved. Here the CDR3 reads CASREGGPEAFF. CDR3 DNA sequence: TGTGCCAGCAGAGAGGGCGGACCTGAAGCTTTCTTT.